This T cell receptor beta chain appears in the sequencing data of a study of cytomegalovirus exposure and HLA in healthy donors. For the study at large: As released early, the data held 70 million to 100 million unique TCRs from HLA-typed donors.

60 Vbeta and 13 Jbeta primers were used in PCR. The data were produced by immunoSEQ multiplex PCR, yet TCRdb's version contains in-frame clones alone and is incomplete. The sample consists of about 170,000 clones, around four fifths of them appearing once. In the case of this clone: Its target is not known.

Study-wide points: In a later analysis, several top co-occurrence clusters appeared linked to parvovirus B19, influenza, CMV and Epstein-Barr virus. TCR sequences were mostly rare, though some public TCRs occurred in many donors.

V shed 3 bases and J shed 3 bases, with 18 bases lying between them. Per germline, CDR1 MNHNS and CDR2 SASEGT. The CDR3 length is 16 residues. The chain employs TRBV6-1 and TRBJ2-7; D is possibly TRBD2 (7 bases). Sequencing was carried out using PBMCs. The clonotype comes from a boy aged 2 to 10 in good health and CMV-seronegative. The CDR3 DNA reads TGTGCCAGCAGTGATCCCCTGGGGAGGGGGATCTACGAGCAGTACGTC. Translation: CASSDPLGRGIYEQYV.